This T cell receptor beta chain was sequenced for a study of blood T cell repertoires in COVID-19. Profiled with immunoSEQ multiplex PCR; TCRdb holds only in-frame clones, not every one. The sample has roughly 340,000 clones; more than 70% are singletons. This CDR3 has 17 residues. Germline V gene lookup returns CDR1 GTSNPN and CDR2 SVGIG (reference sequence). V lost 0 bases and J lost 6; bases outside the gene matches: 11. This receptor was obtained from a man in his forties in a cohort exposed to, infected with or recovered from COVID-19 (not recorded which). This chain joins TRBV30 and TRBJ2-2; 9 positions agree with TRBD2. Sample: PBMCs or T cells enriched from blood (not recorded which). The CDR3 region has the DNA TGTGCCTGGAGTGTATTGGCTATAGCGGGAGTGGCCGGGGAGCTGTTTTTT. This gives the protein CAWSVLAIAGVAGELFF.